These 8 T cell receptor beta chains share one sample of origin, sequenced in a study of regulatory T cells in long-lasting Graves disease. According to the study, TCR beta libraries were built with iRepertoire HTBI primers and CDR3-region Arm-PCR. One entry per CDR3 protein results from TCRdb running MiXCR on the multiplex PCR reads. Here the sample spans roughly 610,000 distinct CDR3 sequences, around 17% being singletons. Time point noted: newly diagnosed GD, antithyroid drugs for less than 3 months. With RNA extracted from PBMCs as input, the TCR library was made. The same sample was also used in a study of T cells in Graves' hyperthyroidism and ophthalmopathy.

Sequenced material: peripheral blood mononuclear cells (PBMCs), taken at new diagnosis, from a patient treated with antithyroid drugs. Receptors originate from a woman in her 30s with Graves disease.

This clonotype came up many times. The rearrangement links TRBV27 to TRBJ2-2; D might be TRBD2 (6 bases). Germline V gene lookup returns CDR1 MNHEY and CDR2 SMNVEV (reference sequence). V lost 1 base and J lost 4, with 13 bases in between. CDR3 size: 16 residues. In nucleotides, the CDR3 is TGTGCCAGCAGTTTATATAGTAGCGGAAGCACCGGGGAGCTGTTTTTT. It translates to CASSLYSSGSTGELFF.

Ten or more counts support this clonotype. The chain employs TRBV6-5 and TRBJ2-3, with D perhaps TRBD1 or TRBD2 (5 bases each). CDR3 length: 14 residues. Germline values: CDR1 MNHEY, CDR2 SVGAGI. Trimming cost V 2 bases and J 0 bases, with 6 bases left between them. CDR3 region: CASSYGGSTDTQYF. As DNA, the CDR3 is TGTGCCAGCAGTTACGGGGGAAGCACAGATACGCAGTATTTT.

This clonotype occurred many times. This chain connects TRBV19 to TRBJ1-2; 9 bases line up with TRBD1. Germline values: CDR1 LNHDA, CDR2 SQIVND (reference sequence). This CDR3 has 15 residues. V dropped 3 bases and J dropped 4; count of bases not matched to a gene: 6. CDR3 nucleotides: TGTGCCAGTAGTATGCCGGGACAGGGCACCTATGGCTACACCTTC. Translated, it gives CASSMPGQGTYGYTF.

At least ten counts were recorded for this clonotype. The V and J genes are TRBV11-2 and TRBJ2-1, with D tentatively TRBD1 (5 bases). Trimming cost V 0 bases and J 12 bases, with 15 bases left between them. CDR3 length: 14 amino acids. From germline, CDR1 is SGHAT and CDR2 FQNNGV. CDR3 nucleotide sequence: TGTGCCAGCAGCTTAGACCCCGACAGCCGTGGGCAGTTCTTC. Its translation is CASSLDPDSRGQFF.

V and J are TRBV20-1 and TRBJ1-2; no definite D call. V lost 3 bases and J lost 2, with 7 bases in between. This CDR3 has 12 amino acids. Germline V gene lookup returns CDR1 DFQATT and CDR2 SNEGSKA (reference sequence). This CDR3 reads CSARWENYGYTF. As DNA, the CDR3 is TGCAGTGCTAGGTGGGAAAACTATGGCTACACCTTC.

This clonotype was seen a few times. V and J are TRBV12-5 and TRBJ2-7; 7 nucleotides line up with TRBD1. The ends lost 0 bases at V and 0 bases at J; junction bases unmatched: 5. This CDR3 comprises 16 residues. Germline assignment: CDR1 LGHNT and CDR2 FRNRAP. CDR3 protein: CASGLVTGQSSYEQYF. The CDR3 DNA follows: TGTGCTAGTGGTTTGGTAACGGGACAGAGCTCCTACGAGCAGTACTTC.

In its sample, this clonotype was seen many times. This CDR3 is CASGNGGAGRTQETQYF. Written as DNA, the CDR3 is TGTGCCAGCGGGAACGGAGGGGCGGGACGGACTCAAGAGACCCAGTACTTC. This chain uses TRBV6-1 with TRBJ2-5; maybe TRBD2 (6 bases). Germline V gene data show CDR1 as MNHNS and CDR2 as SASEGT. With 8 bases removed from V and 2 bases from J, the gap between germline ends came to 24 bases. The CDR3 consists of 17 residues.

This clonotype was picked up many times. The J gene is TRBJ1-1, the V gene TRBV30, with D perhaps matching TRBD1 (6 bases). V was clipped by 4 bases and J by 1 base, with 10 bases between them. The CDR3 extends over 13 amino acids. Germline CDR1 reads GTSNPN; CDR2 reads SVGIG (reference sequence). CDR3 residues: CAWNGQSNTEAFF. In DNA form, the CDR3 reads TGTGCCTGGAATGGACAGTCGAACACTGAAGCTTTCTTT.